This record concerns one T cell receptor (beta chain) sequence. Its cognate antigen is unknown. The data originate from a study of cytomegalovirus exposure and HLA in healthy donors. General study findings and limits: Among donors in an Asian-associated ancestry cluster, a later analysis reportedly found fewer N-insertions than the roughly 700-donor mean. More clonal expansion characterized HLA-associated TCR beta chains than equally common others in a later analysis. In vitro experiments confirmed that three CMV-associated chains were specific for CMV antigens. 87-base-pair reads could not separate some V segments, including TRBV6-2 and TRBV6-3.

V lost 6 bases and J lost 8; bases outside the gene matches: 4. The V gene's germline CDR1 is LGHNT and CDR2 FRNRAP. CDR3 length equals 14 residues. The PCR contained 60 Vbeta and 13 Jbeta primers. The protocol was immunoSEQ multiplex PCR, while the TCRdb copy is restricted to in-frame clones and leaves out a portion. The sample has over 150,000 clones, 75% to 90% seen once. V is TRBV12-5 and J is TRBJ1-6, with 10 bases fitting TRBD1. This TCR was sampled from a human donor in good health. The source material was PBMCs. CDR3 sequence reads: CASGTGTGDSPLHF. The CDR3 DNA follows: TGTGCTAGTGGCACCGGGACAGGGGATTCACCCCTCCACTTT.